This TCR beta chain was sequenced in a study of blood T cell repertoires in COVID-19. As for the study in general: Samples of COVID-19 (acute and convalescent) were obtained from the United States, Italy and Spain. Nucleic acid was either cDNA or gDNA, and it came from T cells, B-cell-depleted T cells, or PBMCs.

Per the germline V gene, CDR1 is SQVTM and CDR2 is ANQGSEA. The CDR3 length is 13 residues. Trimming removed 4 bases from V and 3 bases from J; junction bases left unmatched: 3. Authors' processing steps: Nucleated cell counts were estimated from reference gene primer amplification. Method: immunoSEQ multiplex PCR; TCRdb's copy keeps in-frame clones and lacks some. V and J calls and clone size follow that table, whereas D and trimming were derived from the DNA. The sample has hundreds of thousands of clones, under 90% seen once. This TCR came from a woman aged 50 to 60 who had recovered from COVID-19. This chain links TRBV29-1 with TRBJ2-7; TRBD2 aligns across 10 bases. Sample: peripheral blood. In DNA form, the CDR3 reads TGCAGCGTTGGGAGCGGGGGGGGCTACGAGCAGTACTTC. As protein: CSVGSGGGYEQYF.